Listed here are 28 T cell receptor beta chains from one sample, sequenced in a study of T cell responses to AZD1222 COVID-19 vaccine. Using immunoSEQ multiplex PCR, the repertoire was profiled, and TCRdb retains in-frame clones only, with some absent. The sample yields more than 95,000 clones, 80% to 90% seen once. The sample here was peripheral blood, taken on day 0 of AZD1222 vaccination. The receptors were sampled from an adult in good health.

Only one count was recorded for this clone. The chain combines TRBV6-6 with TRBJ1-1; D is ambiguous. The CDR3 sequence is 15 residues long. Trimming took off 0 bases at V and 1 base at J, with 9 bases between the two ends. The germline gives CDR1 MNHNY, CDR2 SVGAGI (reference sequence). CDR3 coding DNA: TGTGCCAGCAGTTACTCGACGTCGGCGAACACTGAAGCTTTCTTT. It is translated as CASSYSTSANTEAFF.

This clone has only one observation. DNA of the CDR3: TGTGCCAGCAGCTTAGGTGAGGGCCTGGGTGGCTACACCTTC. Translated: CASSLGEGLGGYTF. The V gene is TRBV7-9, the J gene TRBJ1-2, with D unclear. The ends were cut back, 1 base at V and 7 bases at J, with 13 bases in the middle. The CDR3 runs 14 residues. The germline CDR1 and CDR2 sequences are SEHNR and FQNEAQ (reference sequence).

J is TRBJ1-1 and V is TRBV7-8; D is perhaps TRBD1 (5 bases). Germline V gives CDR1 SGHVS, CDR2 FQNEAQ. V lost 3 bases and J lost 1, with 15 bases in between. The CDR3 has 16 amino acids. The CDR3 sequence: CASSFHSDSWNTEAFF. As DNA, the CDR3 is TGTGCCAGCAGCTTCCACTCAGACAGTTGGAACACTGAAGCTTTCTTT.

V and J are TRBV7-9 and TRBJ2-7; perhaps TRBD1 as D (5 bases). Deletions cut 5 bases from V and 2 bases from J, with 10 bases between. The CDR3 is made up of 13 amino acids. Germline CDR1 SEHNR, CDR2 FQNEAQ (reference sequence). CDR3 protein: CASSGAGPYEQYF. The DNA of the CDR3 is TGTGCCAGCAGCGGGGCAGGCCCCTACGAGCAGTACTTC.

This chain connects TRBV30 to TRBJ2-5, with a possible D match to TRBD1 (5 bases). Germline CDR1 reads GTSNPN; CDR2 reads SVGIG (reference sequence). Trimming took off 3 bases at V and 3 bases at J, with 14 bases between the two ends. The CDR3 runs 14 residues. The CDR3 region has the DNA TGTGCCTGGAGGCCGCAGGGTTCAGAAGAGACCCAGTACTTC. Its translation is CAWRPQGSEETQYF.

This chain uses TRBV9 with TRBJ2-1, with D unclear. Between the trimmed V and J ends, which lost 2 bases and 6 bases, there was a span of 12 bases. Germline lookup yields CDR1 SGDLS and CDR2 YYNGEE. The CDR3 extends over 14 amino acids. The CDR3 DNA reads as TGTGCCAGCAGCGTCTCCCGACTGCCCAATGAGCAGTTCTTC. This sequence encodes CASSVSRLPNEQFF. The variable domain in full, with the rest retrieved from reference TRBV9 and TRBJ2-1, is DSGVTQTPKHLITATGQRVTLRCSPRSGDLSVYWYQQSLDQGLQFLIQYYNGEERAKGNILERFSAQQFPDLHSELNLSSLELGDSALYFCASSVSRLPNEQFFGPGTRLTVL.

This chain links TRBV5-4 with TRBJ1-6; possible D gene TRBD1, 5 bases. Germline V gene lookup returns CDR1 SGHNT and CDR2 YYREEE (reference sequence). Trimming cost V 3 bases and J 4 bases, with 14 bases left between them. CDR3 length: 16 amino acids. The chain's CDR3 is CASSSGGAAYNSPLHF. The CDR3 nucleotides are TGTGCCAGCAGCTCGGGCGGGGCGGCGTATAATTCACCCCTCCACTTT.

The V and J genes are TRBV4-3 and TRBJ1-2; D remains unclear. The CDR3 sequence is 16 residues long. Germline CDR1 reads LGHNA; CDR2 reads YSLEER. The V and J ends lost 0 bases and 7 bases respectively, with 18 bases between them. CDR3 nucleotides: TGCGCCAGCAGCCAAGATTGGACGGGTCCAATGGGTGGCTACACCTTC. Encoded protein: CASSQDWTGPMGGYTF.

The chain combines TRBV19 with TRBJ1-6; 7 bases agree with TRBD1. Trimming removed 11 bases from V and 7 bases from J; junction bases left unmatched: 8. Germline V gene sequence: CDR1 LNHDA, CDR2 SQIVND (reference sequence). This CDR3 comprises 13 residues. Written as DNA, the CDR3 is TGTGCCGCTAAGACAGGGAGCAATTCACCCCTCCACTTT. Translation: CAAKTGSNSPLHF.

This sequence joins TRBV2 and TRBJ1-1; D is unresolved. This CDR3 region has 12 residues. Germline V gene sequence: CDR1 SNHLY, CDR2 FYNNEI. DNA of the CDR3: TGTGGTACCGGGAGTGGGAACACTGAAGCTTTCTTT. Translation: CGTGSGNTEAFF. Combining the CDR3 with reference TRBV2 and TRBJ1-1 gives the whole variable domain EPEVTQTPSHQVTQMGQEVILRCVPISNHLYFYWYRQILGQKVEFLVSFYNNEISEKSEIFDDQFSVERPDGSNFTLKIRSTKLEDSAMYFCGTGSGNTEAFFGQGTRLTVV.

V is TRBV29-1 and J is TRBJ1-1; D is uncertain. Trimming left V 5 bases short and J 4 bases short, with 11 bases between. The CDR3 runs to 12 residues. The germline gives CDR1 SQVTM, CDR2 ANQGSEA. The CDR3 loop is CSVLDPGTEAFF. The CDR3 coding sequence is TGCAGCGTTCTGGACCCGGGCACTGAAGCTTTCTTT.

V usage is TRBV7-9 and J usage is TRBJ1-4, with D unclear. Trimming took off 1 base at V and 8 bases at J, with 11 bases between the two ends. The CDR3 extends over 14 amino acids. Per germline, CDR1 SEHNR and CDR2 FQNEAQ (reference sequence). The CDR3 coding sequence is TGTGCCAGCAGCTTAGGGGTGAGCAAGGAAAAACTGTTTTTT. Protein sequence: CASSLGVSKEKLFF.

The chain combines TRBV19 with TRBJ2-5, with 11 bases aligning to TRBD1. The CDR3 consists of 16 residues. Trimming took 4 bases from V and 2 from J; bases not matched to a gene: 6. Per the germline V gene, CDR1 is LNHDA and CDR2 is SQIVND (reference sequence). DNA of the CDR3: TGTGCCAGTAGTAACGACCGGGACAGGGGGCAAGAGACCCAGTACTTC. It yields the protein CASSNDRDRGQETQYF.

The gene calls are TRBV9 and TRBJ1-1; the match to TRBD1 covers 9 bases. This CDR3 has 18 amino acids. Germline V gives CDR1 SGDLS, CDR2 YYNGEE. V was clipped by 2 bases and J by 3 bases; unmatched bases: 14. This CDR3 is CASSVRDRVLEGDTEAFF. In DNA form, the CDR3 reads TGTGCCAGCAGCGTCCGGGACAGGGTCTTAGAGGGGGACACTGAAGCTTTCTTT.

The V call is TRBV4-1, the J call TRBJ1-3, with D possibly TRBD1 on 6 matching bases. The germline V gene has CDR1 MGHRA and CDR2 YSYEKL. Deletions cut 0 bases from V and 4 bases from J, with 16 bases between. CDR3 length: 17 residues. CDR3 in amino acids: CASSQDRGGRRGNTIYF. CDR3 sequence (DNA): TGCGCCAGCAGCCAAGATCGTGGGGGGCGGAGGGGAAACACCATATATTTT.

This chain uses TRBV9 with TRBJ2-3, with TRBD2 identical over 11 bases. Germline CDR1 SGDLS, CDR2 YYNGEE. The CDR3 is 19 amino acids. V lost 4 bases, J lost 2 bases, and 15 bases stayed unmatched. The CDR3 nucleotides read TGTGCCAGCAGCTTGAGTAGCGGGGGGGCCCTCAGGTACACAGATACGCAGTATTTT. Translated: CASSLSSGGALRYTDTQYF.

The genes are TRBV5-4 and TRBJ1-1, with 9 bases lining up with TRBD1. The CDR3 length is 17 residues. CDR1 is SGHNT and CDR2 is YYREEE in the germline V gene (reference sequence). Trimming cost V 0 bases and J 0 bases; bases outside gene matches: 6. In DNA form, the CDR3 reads TGTGCCAGCAGCTTGGCTGACAGGGGGGCCATGAACACTGAAGCTTTCTTT. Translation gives CASSLADRGAMNTEAFF.

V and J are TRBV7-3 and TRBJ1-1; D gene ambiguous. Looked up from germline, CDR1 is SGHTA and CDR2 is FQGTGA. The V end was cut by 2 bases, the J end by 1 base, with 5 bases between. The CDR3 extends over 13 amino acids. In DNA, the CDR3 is TGTGCCAGCAGCTTATCAGAGAACACTGAAGCTTTCTTT. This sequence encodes CASSLSENTEAFF.

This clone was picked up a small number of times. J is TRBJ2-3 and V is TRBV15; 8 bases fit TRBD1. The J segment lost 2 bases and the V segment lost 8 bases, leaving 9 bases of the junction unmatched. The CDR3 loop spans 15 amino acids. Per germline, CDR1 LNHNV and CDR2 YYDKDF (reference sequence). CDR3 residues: CATSYRGTPTDTQYF. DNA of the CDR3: TGTGCCACCTCCTACAGGGGGACCCCCACAGATACGCAGTATTTT. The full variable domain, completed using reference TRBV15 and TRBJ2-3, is DAMVIQNPRYQVTQFGKPVTLSCSQTLNHNVMYWYQQKSSQAPKLLFHYYDKDFNNEADTPDNFQSRRPNTSFCFLDIRSPGLGDTAMYLCATSYRGTPTDTQYFGPGTRLTVL.

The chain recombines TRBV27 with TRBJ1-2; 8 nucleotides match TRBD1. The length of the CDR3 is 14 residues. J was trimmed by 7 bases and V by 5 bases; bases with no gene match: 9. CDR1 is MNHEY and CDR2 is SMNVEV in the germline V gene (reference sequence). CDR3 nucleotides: TGTGCCAGCAGTCCTCTCCAGGGGGCAGGTGGCTACACCTTC. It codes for CASSPLQGAGGYTF.

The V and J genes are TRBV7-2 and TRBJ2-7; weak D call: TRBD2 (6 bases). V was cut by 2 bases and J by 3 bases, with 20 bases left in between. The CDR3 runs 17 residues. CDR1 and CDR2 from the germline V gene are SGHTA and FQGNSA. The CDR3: CASSLSAPRGGRYEQYF. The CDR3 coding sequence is TGTGCCAGCAGCTTATCTGCCCCCCGGGGAGGTCGCTACGAGCAGTACTTC.

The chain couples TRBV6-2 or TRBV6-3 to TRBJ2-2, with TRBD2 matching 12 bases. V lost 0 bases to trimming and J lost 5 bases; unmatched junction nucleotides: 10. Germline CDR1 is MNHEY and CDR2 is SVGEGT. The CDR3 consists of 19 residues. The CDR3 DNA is TGTGCCAGCAGTTACTCAGTCTCTAGCGGGAGGGCCATGACCGGGGAGCTGTTTTTT. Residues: CASSYSVSSGRAMTGELFF.

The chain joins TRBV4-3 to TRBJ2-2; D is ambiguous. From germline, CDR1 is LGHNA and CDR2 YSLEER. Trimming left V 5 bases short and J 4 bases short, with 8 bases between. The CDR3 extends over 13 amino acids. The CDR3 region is CASSTKSTGELFF. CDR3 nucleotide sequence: TGCGCCAGCAGCACGAAGAGCACCGGGGAGCTGTTTTTT.

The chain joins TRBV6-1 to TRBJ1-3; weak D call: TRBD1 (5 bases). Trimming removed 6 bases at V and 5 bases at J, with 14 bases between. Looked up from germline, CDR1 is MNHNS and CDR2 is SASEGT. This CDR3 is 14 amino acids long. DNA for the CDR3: TGTGCCAGCAGACCGGGACGAGATAGAAACACCATATATTTT. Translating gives CASRPGRDRNTIYF.

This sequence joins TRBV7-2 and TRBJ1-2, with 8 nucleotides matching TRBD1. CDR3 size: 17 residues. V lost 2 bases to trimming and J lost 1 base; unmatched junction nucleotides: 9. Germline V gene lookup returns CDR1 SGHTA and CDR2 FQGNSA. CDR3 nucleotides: TGTGCCAGCAGCTTATTAGGACAGGGCCCATTTAACTATGGCTACACCTTC. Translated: CASSLLGQGPFNYGYTF.

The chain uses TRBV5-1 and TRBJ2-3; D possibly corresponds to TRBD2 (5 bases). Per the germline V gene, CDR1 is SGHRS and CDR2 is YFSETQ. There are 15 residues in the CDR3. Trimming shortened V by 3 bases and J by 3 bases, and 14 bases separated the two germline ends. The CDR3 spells CASSSSTTGTDTQYF. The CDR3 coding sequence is TGCGCCAGCAGCTCAAGTACTACGGGGACAGATACGCAGTATTTT.

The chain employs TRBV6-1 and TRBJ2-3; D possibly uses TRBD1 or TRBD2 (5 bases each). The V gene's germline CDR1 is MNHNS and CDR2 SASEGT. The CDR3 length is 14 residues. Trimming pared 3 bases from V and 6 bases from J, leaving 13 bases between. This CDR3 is CASSDRDPVDTQYF. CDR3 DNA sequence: TGTGCCAGCAGTGATAGGGACCCTGTGGATACGCAGTATTTT.

This CDR3 is CATSSGDGSYEQYF. As DNA, the CDR3 is TGTGCCACCTCGTCAGGGGACGGCTCCTACGAGCAGTACTTC. The chain uses TRBV28 and TRBJ2-7; weak D call: TRBD1 (6 bases). V shed 10 bases and J shed 0 bases, with 16 bases lying between them. The CDR3 runs 14 residues. Germline CDR1 is MDHEN and CDR2 is SYDVKM.